This T cell receptor beta chain appears in the sequencing data of a study of CD8 T cells in ankylosing spondylitis (TCRdb year 2017). About the study as a whole: To find TCR variants linked to disease, the study profiled T cell receptor beta repertoires in ankylosing spondylitis patients and healthy donors. The full study cohort was made up of 20 to 25 ankylosing spondylitis patients and about a hundred healthy donors. Peripheral blood was sampled, and synovial fluid was also collected from ankylosing spondylitis patients. Study-wide findings and limitations: Some motif variants had previously been reported in the synovial fluid and blood of reactive arthritis patients, which suggests shared mechanisms of disease initiation. In peripheral blood, the disease-linked clones were found at relatively low frequencies and had a CD8+ phenotype. A TCR beta motif of about 8 highly homologous amino acid variants appeared characteristic of blood from ankylosing spondylitis patients. According to the report, matched synovial fluid samples from ankylosing spondylitis patients were significantly enriched for the disease-linked clones.

This clonotype was recorded a few times. This clone's antigen is unknown. No per-base quality is available; no much larger clone lies one base away. Reads for this sample came from an Illumina HiSeq 2500. Quantitative 5'-RACE with molecular barcodes was the method used to prepare the TCR beta libraries. Under the source paper's analysis protocol: Disease-linked TCR variants were identified with a new computational method built on a probabilistic model of VDJ rearrangement. TCRdb passed the public sequencing reads through fastp at Q25 and MiXCR, retaining productive beta sequences. Rows matching on CDR3 protein sequence are summarized as one entry with the most common DNA and genes. The V and J calls and clone size are TCRdb's, not the authors'. In all, the sample holds approximately 39,000 distinct CDR3 sequences, and roughly an eighth of those were seen once. About a third of the sample comes from the top ten.

Synovial fluid samples were matched to blood samples from the same ankylosing spondylitis patients. The CDR3 measures 14 amino acids from cysteine to phenylalanine. Just the 42-base CDR3 DNA is kept, in frame starting at base 1. The junction shows trimming of 1 base on V and 0 bases on J, plus 7 bases between the germline ends. Sequences MGHRA (CDR1) and YSYEKL (CDR2) are obtained from the germline V gene. The source material was synovial fluid, either unsorted or a sorted T cell fraction (not recorded which). This chain is built from TRBV4-1 and TRBJ2-7, with the D gene uncertain. The TCR was taken from a male donor with ankylosing spondylitis. The CDR3: CASSQGPFSYEQYF. The nucleotide sequence reads TGCGCCAGCAGCCAAGGTCCCTTCTCCTACGAGCAGTACTTC.